This T cell receptor (beta chain) was found in a study of blood T cell repertoires in COVID-19 (dated by TCRdb to 2018 to 2020). In the study overall: The collaborator samples originated in the United States, Italy and Spain and spanned the acute and convalescent phases of COVID-19. The material from the prospective study consisted of cDNA or gDNA derived from T cells, B-cell-depleted T cells, or PBMCs. Subjects who had been exposed to COVID-19, were actively infected with it, or had recovered from it provided the deeply sampled blood TCRbeta repertoires that made up the dataset. A freely available public database, intended as a resource for researchers studying the immune response to SARS-CoV-2, is where the repertoires were released. The samples were drawn from the first 160 participants of the ongoing ImmuneRACE study and from over a thousand subjects provided by 6 global collaborators. A de-identified subject ID, COVID-19 status, age in years and sex were almost always included in the sample metadata. HLA class I and class II types, where available, came from metadata supplied by the sample provider rather than from assay-based typing. General conclusions and limits of the study: How much clinical and demographic metadata was included differed by source and by participant, and the metadata was provided uncurated.

One collaborating source in Seattle enrolled patients during active infection and followed them longitudinally through the course of disease. The collaborating institutions used their own protocols to collect whole blood in K2EDTA tubes. For TCRbeta analysis, collaborators shipped samples in one of three forms: frozen whole blood, isolated PBMCs, or DNA extracted from either of those sample types. V is cut by 7 bases and J by 4 bases, and the space between the germline ends is 13 bases. CDR1 KGHDR and CDR2 SFDVKD were looked up in the germline V gene. Reading from cysteine to phenylalanine, the CDR3 counts 14 amino acids. CDR3 DNA is the only sequence kept; it has 42 bases, read in frame from the first base. As regards this clone: The antigen it binds to is not known. No base quality values were provided; no much bigger clone lies one nucleotide off.

TCRbeta CDR3 regions were amplified from genomic DNA using the immunoSEQ Assay, a bias-controlled multiplex PCR. The study's processing was this. The number of nucleated cells in each sample was estimated by amplification of reference gene primers within the assay. To quantify the absolute abundance of each unique TCRbeta CDR3 rearrangement, sequence reads were collapsed and filtered. For each sample, productive Simpson clonality was calculated as the square root of Simpson's diversity index over productive rearrangements. In TCRdb, the immuneACCESS table is reduced to in-frame sequences with V and J assigned. These tables do not hold every clone; where another copy was compared, an unresolved V gene accounts for under half, and the others remain unexplained. V and J calls and clone size are those listed in that table; D and trimming were worked out from the DNA. The sample contains more than 350,000 clones, 89% of them found a single time. Approximately 3% of the sample is held by the ten biggest clonotypes.

The sample taken for sequencing was peripheral blood. The receptor's source is a woman in her thirties with COVID-19, enrolled during active disease. The sequence links TRBV24-1 to TRBJ2-1; a weak D assignment points to TRBD2 (6 bases agree). The nucleotides read TGTGCCACCAGCTATTCCGGGACTTACAATGAGCAGTTCTTC. Translated, it gives CATSYSGTYNEQFF.